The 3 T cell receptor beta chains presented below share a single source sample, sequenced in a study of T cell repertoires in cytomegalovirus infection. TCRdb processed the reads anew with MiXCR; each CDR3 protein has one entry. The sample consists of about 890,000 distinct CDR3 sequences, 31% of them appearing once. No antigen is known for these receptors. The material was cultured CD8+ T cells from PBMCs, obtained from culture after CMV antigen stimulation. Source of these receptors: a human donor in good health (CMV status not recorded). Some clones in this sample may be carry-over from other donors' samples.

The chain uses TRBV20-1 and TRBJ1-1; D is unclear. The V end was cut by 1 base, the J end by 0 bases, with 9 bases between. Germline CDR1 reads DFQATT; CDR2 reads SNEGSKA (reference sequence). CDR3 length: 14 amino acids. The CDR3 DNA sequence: TGCAGTGCTAGAGGTGGAGGGATGAACACTGAAGCTTTCTTT. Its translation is CSARGGGMNTEAFF.

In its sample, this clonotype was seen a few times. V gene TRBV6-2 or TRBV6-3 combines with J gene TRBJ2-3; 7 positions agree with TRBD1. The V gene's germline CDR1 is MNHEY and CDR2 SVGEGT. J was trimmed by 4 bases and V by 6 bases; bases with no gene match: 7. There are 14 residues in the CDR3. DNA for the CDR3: TGTGCCAGCAGCCTACAGGGGATCCCAGATACGCAGTATTTT. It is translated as CASSLQGIPDTQYF.

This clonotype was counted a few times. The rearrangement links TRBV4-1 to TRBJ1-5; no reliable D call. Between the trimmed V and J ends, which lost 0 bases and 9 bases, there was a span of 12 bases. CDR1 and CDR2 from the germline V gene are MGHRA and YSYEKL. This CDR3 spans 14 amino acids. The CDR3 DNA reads TGCGCCAGCAGCCAAGACCCGGGAGTGGGGCCCCAGCATTTT. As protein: CASSQDPGVGPQHF.